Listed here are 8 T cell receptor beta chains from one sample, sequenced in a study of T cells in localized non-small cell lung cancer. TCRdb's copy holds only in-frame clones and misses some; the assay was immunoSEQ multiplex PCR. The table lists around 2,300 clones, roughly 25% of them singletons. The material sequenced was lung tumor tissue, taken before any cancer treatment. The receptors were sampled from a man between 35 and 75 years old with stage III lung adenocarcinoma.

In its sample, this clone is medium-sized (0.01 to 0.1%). This chain's CDR3 is CASSQTGMDEKLFF. Written as DNA, the CDR3 is TGTGCCAGCAGCCAGACAGGGATGGATGAAAAACTGTTTTTT. The chain uses TRBV11-3 and TRBJ1-4; TRBD1 aligns across 7 bases. Germline CDR1 reads SGHNT; CDR2 reads YENEEA. The J segment lost 6 bases and the V segment lost 5 bases, leaving 6 bases of the junction unmatched. The CDR3 is 14 amino acids. Filled out from reference TRBV11-3 and TRBJ1-4, the complete variable domain reads EAGVVQSPRYKIIEKKQPVAFWCNPISGHNTLYWYLQNLGQGPELLIRYENEEAVDDSQLPKDRFSAERLKGVDSTLKIQPAELGDSAVYLCASSQTGMDEKLFFGSGTQLSVL.

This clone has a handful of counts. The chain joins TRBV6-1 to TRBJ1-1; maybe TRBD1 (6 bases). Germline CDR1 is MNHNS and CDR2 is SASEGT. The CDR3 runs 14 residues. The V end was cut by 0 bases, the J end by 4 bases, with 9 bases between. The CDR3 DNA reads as TGTGCCAGCAGTGAAGCGCAGGGGTCCACTGAAGCTTTCTTT. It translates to CASSEAQGSTEAFF.

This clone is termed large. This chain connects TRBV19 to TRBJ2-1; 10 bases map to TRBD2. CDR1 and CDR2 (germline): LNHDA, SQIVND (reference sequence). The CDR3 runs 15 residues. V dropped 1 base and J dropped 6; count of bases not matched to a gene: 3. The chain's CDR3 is CASSIGASGGNEQFF. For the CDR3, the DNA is TGTGCCAGTAGTATAGGGGCTAGCGGGGGCAATGAGCAGTTCTTC.

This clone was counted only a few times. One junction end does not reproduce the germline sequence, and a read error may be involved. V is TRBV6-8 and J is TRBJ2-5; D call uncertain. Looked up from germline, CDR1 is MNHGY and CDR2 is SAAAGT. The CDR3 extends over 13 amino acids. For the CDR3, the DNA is TGTGCCATCAGTGGTGGAACCCAAGATACCCAGTACTTC. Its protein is CAISGGTQDTQYF.

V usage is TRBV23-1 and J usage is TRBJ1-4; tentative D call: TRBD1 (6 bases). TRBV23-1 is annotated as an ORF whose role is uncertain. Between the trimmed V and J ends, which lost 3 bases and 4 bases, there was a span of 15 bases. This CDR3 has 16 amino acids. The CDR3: CASSQPSGARNEKLFF. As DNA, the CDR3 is TGCGCCAGCAGTCAGCCCTCGGGGGCACGTAATGAAAAACTGTTTTTT.

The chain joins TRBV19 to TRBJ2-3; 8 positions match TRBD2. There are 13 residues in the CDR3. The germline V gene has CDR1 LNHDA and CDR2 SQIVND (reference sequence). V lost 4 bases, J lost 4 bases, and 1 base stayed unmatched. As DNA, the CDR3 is TGTGCCAGTAGTACGGGACTAGCAGATACGCAGTATTTT. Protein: CASSTGLADTQYF. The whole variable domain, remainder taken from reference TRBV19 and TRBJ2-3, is DGGITQSPKYLFRKEGQNVTLSCEQNLNHDAMYWYRQDPGQGLRLIYYSQIVNDFQKGDIAEGYSVSREKKESFPLTVTSAQKNPTAFYLCASSTGLADTQYFGPGTRLTVL.

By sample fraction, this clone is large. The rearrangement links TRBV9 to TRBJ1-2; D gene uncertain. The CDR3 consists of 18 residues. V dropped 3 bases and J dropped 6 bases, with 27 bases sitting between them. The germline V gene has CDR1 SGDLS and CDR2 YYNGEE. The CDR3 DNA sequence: TGTGCCAGCAGCGCGAGAGAAGGACTGGACCTTCGACATGATGGCTACACCTTC. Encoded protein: CASSAREGLDLRHDGYTF.

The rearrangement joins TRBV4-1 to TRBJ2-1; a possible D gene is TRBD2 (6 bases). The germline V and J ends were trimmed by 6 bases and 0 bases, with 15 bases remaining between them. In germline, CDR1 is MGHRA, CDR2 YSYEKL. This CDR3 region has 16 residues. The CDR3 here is CASRSLSGLSYNEQFF. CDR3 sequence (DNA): TGCGCCAGCAGGTCTCTATCGGGACTCTCCTACAATGAGCAGTTCTTC.